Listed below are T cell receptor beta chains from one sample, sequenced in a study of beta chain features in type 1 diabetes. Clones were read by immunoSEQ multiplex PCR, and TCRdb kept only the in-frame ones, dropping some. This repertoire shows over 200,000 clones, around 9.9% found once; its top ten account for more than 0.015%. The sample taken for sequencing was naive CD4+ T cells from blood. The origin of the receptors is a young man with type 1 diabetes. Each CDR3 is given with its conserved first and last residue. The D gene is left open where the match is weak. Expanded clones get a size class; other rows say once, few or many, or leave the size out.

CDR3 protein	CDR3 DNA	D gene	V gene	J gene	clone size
CATSTYEQFF	TGTGCCACCAGCACTTATGAGCAGTTCTTC	-	TRBV15	TRBJ2-1	-
CASSAQGAENTEAFF	TGTGCCAGCAGCGCGCAGGGCGCGGAGAACACTGAAGCTTTCTTT	-	TRBV7-3	TRBJ1-1	-
CASSLERGGRDTQYF	TGTGCCAGCAGTTTGGAGCGGGGGGGCCGGGATACGCAGTATTTT	TRBD2	TRBV27	TRBJ2-3	-
CASSQAGVEQFF	TGTGCCAGCAGCCAAGCAGGGGTCGAGCAGTTCTTC	-	TRBV4-2	TRBJ2-1	-
CASSLGSLETQYF	TGCGCCAGCAGCTTAGGTAGCCTGGAGACCCAGTACTTC	-	TRBV5-1	TRBJ2-5	-
CASSTNRGHDGYTF	TGTGCCAGCAGCACTAACAGGGGGCACGATGGCTACACCTTC	TRBD1	TRBV5-4	TRBJ1-2	-
CASSFRARETQYF	TGCGCCAGCAGCTTCAGGGCCAGGGAGACCCAGTACTTC	-	TRBV5-1	TRBJ2-5	few
CAWSLEPGGWDEQFF	TGTGCCTGGAGCCTCGAACCCGGCGGGTGGGATGAGCAGTTCTTC	-	TRBV30	TRBJ2-1	few
CASRRDSQELFF	TGTGCCAGCAGACGGGACAGCCAGGAACTGTTTTTT	TRBD1	TRBV6-6	TRBJ1-4	few
CASSPLEVDEQYF	TGTGCCAGCTCACCACTGGAGGTCGACGAGCAGTACTTC	-	TRBV18	TRBJ2-7	-
CASRADSYNSPLHF	TGTGCCAGCAGGGCCGACTCCTATAATTCACCCCTCCACTTT	-	TRBV7-9	TRBJ1-6	-
CASSPSFSYNEQFF	TGTGCTAGCAGTCCGAGTTTCTCCTACAATGAGCAGTTCTTC	-	TRBV7-7	TRBJ2-1	few
CSATGNNEQFF	TGCAGTGCTACCGGGAACAATGAGCAGTTCTTC	-	TRBV20-1	TRBJ2-1	few
CASSPGQGNSPLHF	TGTGCCAGCAGCCCGGGACAGGGGAATTCACCCCTCCACTTT	TRBD1	TRBV7-6	TRBJ1-6	-
CSVETGYEQYF	TGCAGCGTTGAGACAGGATACGAGCAGTACTTC	-	TRBV29-1	TRBJ2-7	-
CASSQAGTGESRKVKPGELFF	TGCGCCAGCAGCCAAGCCGGGACAGGGGAGTCTCGGAAAGTAAAGCCCGGGGAGCTGTTTTTT	TRBD1	TRBV4-1	TRBJ2-2	few
CATESGRGLGGYTF	TGTGCCACCGAAAGCGGCAGGGGGCTTGGTGGCTACACCTTC	TRBD1	TRBV2	TRBJ1-2	few
CASSRTATGELFF	TGTGCTAGCAGCAGGACTGCGACCGGGGAGCTGTTTTTT	-	TRBV7-7	TRBJ2-2	-
CASSERGPRSPLHF	TGTGCCAGCAGTGAGAGGGGGCCACGTTCACCCCTCCACTTT	TRBD1	TRBV2	TRBJ1-6	-
CASSQNRGFFYEQYF	TGCGCCAGCAGCCAGAACAGGGGGTTCTTTTACGAGCAGTACTTC	TRBD1	TRBV4-3	TRBJ2-7	-
CASSLAGGLGEKLFF	TGTGCCAGCAGCTTGGCCGGCGGGCTGGGAGAAAAACTGTTTTTT	-	TRBV5-4	TRBJ1-4	-
CASSSPGRRSSYEQYF	TGTGCCAGCAGCTCCCCCGGAAGGCGGAGCTCCTACGAGCAGTACTTC	-	TRBV7-9	TRBJ2-7	few
CASSLTGAQETQYF	TGTGCCAGCAGCTTAACAGGGGCTCAAGAGACCCAGTACTTC	TRBD1	TRBV7-2	TRBJ2-5	-
CASSSQGSEQYF	TGTGCCAGTAGTAGCCAGGGATCCGAGCAGTACTTC	-	TRBV19	TRBJ2-7	-
CASITGQGFYTEAFF	TGTGCCAGCATTACCGGACAGGGCTTTTACACTGAAGCTTTCTTT	TRBD1	TRBV6-6	TRBJ1-1	few
CASSRGLAAYEQYF	TGTGCCAGCAGCCGCGGACTAGCCGCCTACGAGCAGTACTTC	TRBD2	TRBV4-2	TRBJ2-7	few
CASQRTGSVTEAFF	TGTGCCAGTCAACGGACAGGGAGTGTCACTGAAGCTTTCTTT	TRBD1	TRBV25-1	TRBJ1-1	few
CATSRAPSTRLTDTQYF	TGTGCCACCAGCAGAGCCCCGAGCACCCGTCTCACAGATACGCAGTATTTT	-	TRBV15	TRBJ2-3	few
CASSRRTEQFF	TGTGCCAGCAGCCGGAGGACTGAGCAGTTCTTC	-	TRBV5-6	TRBJ2-1	-
CASSRLDYGYTF	TGTGCCAGCAGCAGACTTGACTATGGCTACACCTTC	-	TRBV5-6	TRBJ1-2	few
CASSLPGHINYGYTF	TGTGCCAGCAGCTTACCGGGACACATTAACTATGGCTACACCTTC	-	TRBV5-4	TRBJ1-2	few
CASSLQTGSSPLHF	TGTGCCAGCAGCCTCCAGACAGGCAGTTCACCCCTCCACTTT	-	TRBV14	TRBJ1-6	-
CASSAHHLTDTQYF	TGTGCCAGCAGCGCCCACCACTTAACAGATACGCAGTATTTT	-	TRBV9	TRBJ2-3	-
CASHTGGAGSGTQYF	TGTGCCAGCCACACAGGGGGCGCCGGGAGTGGGACCCAGTACTTC	TRBD1	TRBV7-9	TRBJ2-5	-
CASSTRTGGDYGYTF	TGTGCCAGCAGCACTCGGACAGGGGGCGACTATGGCTACACCTTC	TRBD1	TRBV7-9	TRBJ1-2	few
CASSISKRDTEAFF	TGTGCCAGCAGCATATCAAAGAGAGACACTGAAGCTTTCTTT	-	TRBV7-2	TRBJ1-1	-
CASATRGQMFSGANVLTF	TGCGCCAGCGCAACCAGGGGGCAGATGTTCTCTGGGGCCAACGTCCTGACTTTC	TRBD1	TRBV5-1	TRBJ2-6	few
CASSLGSGYEQYF	TGTGCCAGCAGCTTAGGATCAGGTTACGAGCAGTACTTC	-	TRBV7-2	TRBJ2-7	few
CASGTGQGAYNEQFF	TGTGCCAGCGGAACCGGACAGGGGGCCTACAATGAGCAGTTCTTC	TRBD1	TRBV28	TRBJ2-1	-
CASSSPRALAKNIQYF	TGTGCCAGCAGTTCTCCGAGGGCCCTAGCCAAAAACATTCAGTACTTC	-	TRBV28	TRBJ2-4	-
CASSYRQDQPQHF	TGTGCCAGCAGTTATCGACAAGATCAGCCCCAGCATTTT	-	TRBV27	TRBJ1-5	few
CASSQPGQGYNSPLHF	TGTGCCAGCTCACAACCGGGACAGGGTTATAATTCACCCCTCCACTTT	TRBD1	TRBV18	TRBJ1-6	few
CASSPGQGTDSYEQYF	TGCGCCAGCAGCCCGGGACAGGGGACGGACTCCTACGAGCAGTACTTC	TRBD1	TRBV5-1	TRBJ2-7	-
CASSPGTGGNSPLHF	TGTGCCAGCAGCCCTGGGACAGGGGGTAATTCACCCCTCCACTTT	TRBD1	TRBV13	TRBJ1-6	-
CAWIKFAAEAFF	TGTGCCTGGATTAAGTTTGCGGCTGAAGCTTTCTTT	-	TRBV30	TRBJ1-1	few
CASSLSGPNSPLHF	TGTGCCAGCAGCTTGTCAGGGCCCAATTCACCCCTCCACTTT	-	TRBV7-2	TRBJ1-6	-
CASSSPSGGYNEQFF	TGTGCCAGCAGCAGCCCTAGCGGGGGCTACAATGAGCAGTTCTTC	TRBD2	TRBV7-3	TRBJ2-1	-
CASSPPGLAGGDTQYF	TGTGCCAGCAGCCCACCGGGACTAGCGGGTGGAGATACGCAGTATTTT	TRBD2	TRBV7-9	TRBJ2-3	-
CASIRGGTPTSNYGYTF	TGTGCCAGCATAAGAGGAGGGACGCCCACCTCTAACTATGGCTACACCTTC	-	TRBV2	TRBJ1-2	-
CASSLRLGRADTQYF	TGTGCCAGCAGCCTCCGACTAGGGAGGGCAGATACGCAGTATTTT	TRBD2	TRBV5-4	TRBJ2-3	few
CASSLARGLSAEAFF	TGTGCCAGCAGCTTAGCCAGGGGGCTTAGCGCTGAAGCTTTCTTT	TRBD1	TRBV7-2	TRBJ1-1	-
CASSSLGGRGGNIQYF	TGCGCCAGCAGCTCGCTCGGGGGACGCGGGGGAAACATTCAGTACTTC	TRBD2	TRBV5-1	TRBJ2-4	few
CASSQSRSGEKLFF	TGCGCCAGCAGCCAATCCAGGTCCGGTGAAAAACTGTTTTTT	-	TRBV4-3	TRBJ1-4	few
CASSYDRGNTYEQYF	TGTGCCAGCAGTTACGACAGGGGAAACACCTACGAGCAGTACTTC	TRBD1	TRBV6-6	TRBJ2-7	-
CASSSNSGAQETQYF	TGTGCCAGCAGCTCCAATAGCGGGGCCCAAGAGACCCAGTACTTC	TRBD2	TRBV11-2	TRBJ2-5	-